The 32 T cell receptor beta chains below all came from one sample that was sequenced in a study of cytomegalovirus exposure and HLA in healthy donors. The PCR contained 60 Vbeta and 13 Jbeta primers. The assay was immunoSEQ multiplex PCR, and TCRdb's table has in-frame clones only and misses some. The sample carries under 200,000 clones, 60% to 80% recorded once. The specimen was PBMCs. Receptor source: a man aged 35 to 55 in good health and CMV-seronegative.

The chain employs TRBV28 and TRBJ1-6; 9 positions match TRBD1. The CDR3 extends over 20 amino acids. In germline, CDR1 is MDHEN, CDR2 SYDVKM. Unmatched junction bases numbered 14, after V lost 5 bases and J lost 0 bases. The CDR3 reads CASSPSPGQGASSYNSPLHF. The CDR3 bases are TGTGCCAGCAGTCCCTCACCGGGACAGGGCGCCAGCTCCTATAATTCACCCCTCCACTTT. Full variable domain (remainder filled in from reference TRBV28 and TRBJ1-6): DVKVTQSSRYLVKRTGEKVFLECVQDMDHENMFWYRQDPGLGLRLIYFSYDVKMKEKGDIPEGYSVSREKKERFSLILESASTNQTSMYLCASSPSPGQGASSYNSPLHFGNGTRLTVT.

The chain recombines TRBV6-1 with TRBJ2-7; 8 nucleotides agree with TRBD2. After removal of 4 bases from V and 0 bases from J, the junction contained 5 bases not matched to a gene. Germline V lookup: CDR1 MNHNS, CDR2 SASEGT. The CDR3 extends over 15 amino acids. CDR3 sequence (DNA): TGTGCCAGCAGTGCAACCGGGACTAGCTCCTACGAGCAGTACTTC. Encoded protein: CASSATGTSSYEQYF.

V gene TRBV7-7 combines with J gene TRBJ2-3; perhaps TRBD2 as D (6 bases). The CDR3 sequence is 15 residues long. Germline values: CDR1 SSHAT, CDR2 FNYEAQ (reference sequence). V was shortened by 5 bases and J by 0 bases, with 12 bases between the two germline ends. CDR3 in DNA: TGTGCCAGCAGCGCGGAGGGCAGTAGCACAGATACGCAGTATTTT. This codes for CASSAEGSSTDTQYF.

The gene calls are TRBV6-5 and TRBJ1-2, with 10 bases lining up with TRBD1. This CDR3 is 13 amino acids long. V trimming: 6 bases; J trimming: 4 bases; junction bases outside the gene matches: 2. The V gene's germline CDR1 is MNHEY and CDR2 SVGAGI. CDR3 nucleotide sequence: TGTGCCAGCAGGAGACAGGGGGCCTATGGCTACACCTTC. Amino acids: CASRRQGAYGYTF.

The gene calls are TRBV29-1 and TRBJ2-1; 10 bases are a match to TRBD2. V shed 2 bases, J shed 0 bases, and the junction held 7 bases outside the gene matches. The germline CDR1 and CDR2 sequences are SQVTM and ANQGSEA. This CDR3 has 17 amino acids. CDR3 coding DNA: TGCAGCGTTGAACTAGCGGGGGCCTTTTTCTCCTACAATGAGCAGTTCTTC. The encoded protein is CSVELAGAFFSYNEQFF.

As concerns this clone: This same CDR3 is encoded by further DNA sequences in the sample. The rearrangement joins TRBV2 to TRBJ1-5; tentatively, D is TRBD1 (6 bases). The CDR3 contains 15 residues. Germline CDR1 and CDR2: SNHLY and FYNNEI. V lost 6 bases, J lost 1 base, and 13 bases lay in between. The CDR3 here is CASRAGDNSNQPQHF. CDR3 DNA: TGTGCCAGCAGGGCAGGGGATAACAGCAATCAGCCCCAGCATTTT. Filled out from reference TRBV2 and TRBJ1-5, the complete variable domain reads EPEVTQTPSHQVTQMGQEVILRCVPISNHLYFYWYRQILGQKVEFLVSFYNNEISEKSEIFDDQFSVERPDGSNFTLKIRSTKLEDSAMYFCASRAGDNSNQPQHFGDGTRLSIL.

This clone was seen only a few times. This chain joins TRBV21-1 and TRBJ1-3; TRBD1 is the table's D call and was not checked against the DNA. TRBV21-1 is marked as a pseudogene. The CDR3 sequence is 15 residues long. CDR3 nucleotide sequence: TGTGCCAGCAGCGGACAGGGTGACTCTGGAAACACCATATATTTT. Residues: CASSGQGDSGNTIYF.

Points on this clone: The sample carries other DNA sequences with the same CDR3. The chain carries TRBV18 and TRBJ1-2; TRBD1 matches 7 bases. CDR3 length: 13 amino acids. Germline trimming cut 3 bases from V and 3 bases from J; bases unmatched to any gene: 1. Germline values: CDR1 KGHSH, CDR2 LQKENI. CDR3 protein: CASSPQGDYGYTF. CDR3 bases: TGTGCCAGCTCACCCCAGGGGGACTATGGCTACACCTTC.

The rearrangement joins TRBV2 to TRBJ1-1, with a tentative D call TRBD1 (6 bases). CDR1 is SNHLY and CDR2 is FYNNEI in the germline V gene. The V end lost 6 bases, the J end lost 0 bases, and 20 bases lay between the germline ends. The CDR3 is 17 amino acids. The DNA for the CDR3 is TGTGCCAGCAGGGCCGGGGTTAGTAGGGGGATGAACACTGAAGCTTTCTTT. Translating it yields CASRAGVSRGMNTEAFF.

The rearrangement links TRBV7-2 to TRBJ2-7, with D perhaps TRBD1 (6 bases). CDR3 size: 14 residues. Trimming removed 2 bases from V and 0 bases from J, with 8 bases in between. Germline V CDR1 and CDR2: SGHTA, FQGNSA. The chain's CDR3 is CASSLTGSSYEQYF. The DNA for the CDR3 is TGTGCCAGCAGCTTAACAGGGAGCTCCTACGAGCAGTACTTC.

The chain links TRBV6-1 to TRBJ1-5; D gene ambiguous. Trimming pared 6 bases from V and 3 bases from J, leaving 12 bases between. The CDR3 totals 14 residues. Germline CDR1 is MNHNS and CDR2 is SASEGT. The DNA of the CDR3 is TGTGCCAGCAGCGGGAGGGTGATCAATCAGCCCCAGCATTTT. It is translated as CASSGRVINQPQHF.

V gene TRBV7-2 combines with J gene TRBJ2-7, with TRBD1 matching 8 bases. J was trimmed by 6 bases and V by 5 bases; bases with no gene match: 6. CDR3 length equals 13 residues. Germline assignment: CDR1 SGHTA and CDR2 FQGNSA. The CDR3 region is CASSQGQGGEQYF. The CDR3 coding sequence is TGTGCCAGCAGCCAAGGACAGGGAGGCGAGCAGTACTTC.

J is TRBJ2-1 and V is TRBV25-1; tentatively, D is TRBD1 (5 bases). Looked up from germline, CDR1 is MGHDK and CDR2 is SYGVNS. Trimming removed 3 bases at V and 8 bases at J, with 11 bases between. The CDR3 covers 13 residues. The CDR3, as DNA: TGTGCCAGCAGTGACTCCCCAGGGTATGAGCAGTTCTTC. Residues: CASSDSPGYEQFF.

This chain uses TRBV2 with TRBJ1-5, with D perhaps TRBD1 (5 bases). CDR3 length equals 14 residues. Germline V gene lookup returns CDR1 SNHLY and CDR2 FYNNEI. V lost 2 bases to trimming and J lost 4 bases, with 9 bases between them. The CDR3 protein is CASSEHRTNQPQHF. In DNA form, the CDR3 reads TGTGCCAGCAGTGAACACAGGACAAATCAGCCCCAGCATTTT.

The chain links TRBV30 to TRBJ2-7, with a weak D call TRBD1 (6 bases). Germline loops: CDR1 GTSNPN, CDR2 SVGIG (reference sequence). Trimming removed 1 base from V and 2 bases from J, with 12 bases in between. This CDR3 comprises 14 residues. The CDR3 sequence: CAWSAGTPTYEQYF. CDR3 coding DNA: TGTGCCTGGAGTGCCGGGACACCGACCTACGAGCAGTACTTC.

The chain combines TRBV19 with TRBJ2-7; the D gene is possibly TRBD2 (6 bases). The CDR3 length is 13 residues. V lost 9 bases to trimming and J lost 0 bases, with 12 bases between them. Germline V gene sequence: CDR1 LNHDA, CDR2 SQIVND (reference sequence). CDR3 protein: CASGSRSSYEQYF. In nucleotides, the CDR3 is TGTGCCAGCGGGAGTAGGAGCTCCTACGAGCAGTACTTC.

The chain has TRBV10-3 and TRBJ1-6; D perhaps matches TRBD1 (5 bases). The V end was cut by 9 bases, the J end by 6 bases, with 12 bases between. Germline CDR1 and CDR2: ENHRY and SYGVKD. The CDR3 length is 13 residues. The CDR3 DNA sequence: TGTGCCATAGGACAAGATAGTAATTCACCCCTCCACTTT. Protein product: CAIGQDSNSPLHF.

J is TRBJ2-4 and V is TRBV5-4; 9 nucleotides line up with TRBD1. Losses at the gene ends were 4 bases for V and 0 bases for J; bases not matched to a gene: 5. The CDR3 consists of 16 residues. Per the germline V gene, CDR1 is SGHNT and CDR2 is YYREEE (reference sequence). The CDR3 bases are TGTGCCAGCAGCGACGGACAGGGGAAAGCCAAAAACATTCAGTACTTC. As protein: CASSDGQGKAKNIQYF.

Concerning this clone itself: The junction shows a germline mismatch at one end, possibly a read error. V is TRBV7-9 and J is TRBJ1-2; 7 bases agree with TRBD1. This CDR3 comprises 15 residues. Germline V lookup: CDR1 SEHNR, CDR2 FQNEAQ (reference sequence). The CDR3 region has the DNA TGTTCCAGCAGCCCGACAGGGAACAGGCTCTATGGCTACACCTTC. This gives the protein CSSSPTGNRLYGYTF. The full variable domain, rest sourced from reference TRBV7-9 and TRBJ1-2, is DTGVSQNPRHKITKRGQNVTFRCDPISEHNRLYWYRQTLGQGPEFLTYFQNEAQLEKSRLLSDRFSAERPKGSFSTLEIQRTEQGDSAMYLCSSSPTGNRLYGYTFGSGTRLTVV.

The genes are TRBV5-1 and TRBJ2-7; the D gene is possibly TRBD1 (5 bases). V was shortened by 0 bases and J by 1 base, with 5 bases between the two germline ends. The CDR3 covers 13 residues. Looked up from germline, CDR1 is SGHRS and CDR2 is YFSETQ. The CDR3 sequence is CASSLEGSYEQYF. For the CDR3, the DNA is TGCGCCAGCAGCTTGGAGGGGTCCTACGAGCAGTACTTC. Full variable domain (rest looked up from reference TRBV5-1 and TRBJ2-7): KAGVTQTPRYLIKTRGQQVTLSCSPISGHRSVSWYQQTPGQGLQFLFEYFSETQRNKGNFPGRFSGRQFSNSRSEMNVSTLELGDSALYLCASSLEGSYEQYFGPGTRLTVT.

The V call is TRBV7-8, the J call TRBJ1-5; TRBD1 aligns across 9 bases. The germline gives CDR1 SGHVS, CDR2 FQNEAQ. V shed 5 bases and J 6 bases; nucleotides not matched to a gene: 5. The CDR3 is made up of 14 amino acids. CDR3 bases: TGTGCCAGCAGCCAACAGGGGGCTGGTCAGCCCCAGCATTTT. As protein: CASSQQGAGQPQHF. Drawing the rest from reference TRBV7-8 and TRBJ1-5, the complete variable domain is GAGVSQSPRYKVAKRGQDVALRCDPISGHVSLFWYQQALGQGPEFLTYFQNEAQLDKSGLPSDRFFAERPEGSVSTLKIQRTQQEDSAVYLCASSQQGAGQPQHFGDGTRLSIL.

Notes on this clone: In the same sample, other DNA sequences code for this CDR3. The chain joins TRBV29-1 to TRBJ2-2, with TRBD1 as a possible D gene (5 bases). The V end lost 3 bases, the J end lost 1 base, and 6 bases lay between the germline ends. Germline CDR1 and CDR2: SQVTM and ANQGSEA. This CDR3 spans 13 amino acids. This chain's CDR3 is CSVEGQNTGELFF. The CDR3 nucleotides are TGCAGCGTTGAGGGGCAGAACACCGGGGAGCTGTTTTTT.

With regard to this clone: Other DNA sequences in the sample encode the same CDR3. The chain has TRBV19 and TRBJ1-2; TRBD1 matches 12 bases. Germline V gives CDR1 LNHDA, CDR2 SQIVND (reference sequence). CDR3 length: 15 amino acids. After removal of 3 bases from V and 3 bases from J, the junction contained 2 bases not matched to a gene. In DNA, the CDR3 is TGTGCCAGTAGTATGGGGACAGGGGGCGACTATGGCTACACCTTC. This encodes CASSMGTGGDYGYTF.

The J gene is TRBJ2-2, the V gene TRBV2, with 14 nucleotides matching TRBD2. The CDR3 consists of 16 residues. The trim removed 8 bases at V and 5 bases at J, leaving 7 bases unmatched. The germline V gene encodes CDR1 SNHLY and CDR2 FYNNEI. DNA of the CDR3: TGTGCCAGCGGGGGGACTAGCGGGGGACGGACCGGGGAGCTGTTTTTT. Its translation: CASGGTSGGRTGELFF.

This clone was observed a few times. The chain has TRBV29-1 and TRBJ1-1, with unresolved D. CDR3 length: 13 amino acids. Trimming pared 2 bases from V and 5 bases from J, leaving 12 bases between. Germline-derived CDR1 and CDR2 are SQVTM and ANQGSEA. In nucleotides, the CDR3 is TGCAGCGTTGAAACAAGACTGAGTACTGAAGCTTTCTTT. This codes for CSVETRLSTEAFF.

The chain employs TRBV5-1 and TRBJ2-3, with TRBD2 matching over 8 bases. Trimming took 1 base from V and 0 from J; bases not matched to a gene: 4. The CDR3 extends over 16 amino acids. Germline CDR1 reads SGHRS; CDR2 reads YFSETQ. The CDR3 coding sequence is TGCGCCAGCAGCTTGTTTACTAGCGGTAGCACAGATACGCAGTATTTT. It yields the protein CASSLFTSGSTDTQYF. The full variable domain, its missing parts supplied by reference TRBV5-1 and TRBJ2-3, is KAGVTQTPRYLIKTRGQQVTLSCSPISGHRSVSWYQQTPGQGLQFLFEYFSETQRNKGNFPGRFSGRQFSNSRSEMNVSTLELGDSALYLCASSLFTSGSTDTQYFGPGTRLTVL.

About this clone itself: One end of the junction is discordant with germline, which a read error may explain. This sequence joins TRBV7-9 and TRBJ1-1; D unclear. The CDR3 loop spans 13 amino acids. Germline values: CDR1 SEHNR, CDR2 FQNEAQ (reference sequence). CDR3 residues: CSSSLEVTAEAFF. The CDR3 DNA reads TGTTCCAGCAGCTTAGAGGTAACAGCTGAAGCTTTCTTT.

This clone was recorded only once. The chain uses TRBV10-3 and TRBJ2-5, with 8 bases that match TRBD2. V lost 4 bases to trimming and J lost 5 bases; unmatched junction nucleotides: 9. Germline V CDR1 and CDR2: ENHRY, SYGVKD. The CDR3 spans 15 residues. The CDR3: CAISAGRGDGETQYF. For the CDR3, the DNA is TGTGCCATCAGTGCGGGGCGGGGGGACGGTGAGACCCAGTACTTC.

This clone has just a few counts. Other DNA sequences from this sample encode an identical CDR3 as well. The V gene is TRBV4-1, the J gene TRBJ2-7; 11 bases match TRBD1. This CDR3 region has 14 residues. Losses at the gene ends were 4 bases for V and 7 bases for J; bases not matched to a gene: 6. The V gene's germline CDR1 is MGHRA and CDR2 YSYEKL. In nucleotides, the CDR3 is TGCGCCAGCAGCCTCGGACAGGGGGCGCGGGAGCAGTACTTC. Its protein product is CASSLGQGAREQYF.

J is TRBJ2-7 and V is TRBV4-1; possible D gene TRBD1, 7 bases. Trimming removed 1 base at V and 2 bases at J, with 12 bases between. Germline V gives CDR1 MGHRA, CDR2 YSYEKL. CDR3 length: 15 amino acids. The CDR3 sequence: CASSQGAGQTYEQYF. In DNA, the CDR3 is TGCGCCAGCAGCCAAGGGGCGGGACAGACCTACGAGCAGTACTTC.

On this clone itself: The same CDR3 arises from other DNA sequences in this sample as well. The CDR3 DNA reads as TGTGCCAGCAGCCACAGGGGAATCGTCAATCAGCCCCAGCATTTT. It codes for CASSHRGIVNQPQHF. The V call is TRBV28, the J call TRBJ1-5; 7 nucleotides line up with TRBD1. The ends lost 6 bases at V and 3 bases at J; junction bases unmatched: 8. There are 15 residues in the CDR3. The germline V gene has CDR1 MDHEN and CDR2 SYDVKM.

The rearrangement links TRBV19 to TRBJ2-2, with 7 bases fitting TRBD2. V lost 4 bases, J lost 4 bases, and 12 bases stayed unmatched. Germline V lookup: CDR1 LNHDA, CDR2 SQIVND (reference sequence). This CDR3 has 17 residues. In nucleotides, the CDR3 is TGTGCCAGTAGTACCCCGGGACTACCTTCGGGCACCGGGGAGCTGTTTTTT. This gives the protein CASSTPGLPSGTGELFF. The full variable domain, its missing parts supplied by reference TRBV19 and TRBJ2-2, is DGGITQSPKYLFRKEGQNVTLSCEQNLNHDAMYWYRQDPGQGLRLIYYSQIVNDFQKGDIAEGYSVSREKKESFPLTVTSAQKNPTAFYLCASSTPGLPSGTGELFFGEGSRLTVL.